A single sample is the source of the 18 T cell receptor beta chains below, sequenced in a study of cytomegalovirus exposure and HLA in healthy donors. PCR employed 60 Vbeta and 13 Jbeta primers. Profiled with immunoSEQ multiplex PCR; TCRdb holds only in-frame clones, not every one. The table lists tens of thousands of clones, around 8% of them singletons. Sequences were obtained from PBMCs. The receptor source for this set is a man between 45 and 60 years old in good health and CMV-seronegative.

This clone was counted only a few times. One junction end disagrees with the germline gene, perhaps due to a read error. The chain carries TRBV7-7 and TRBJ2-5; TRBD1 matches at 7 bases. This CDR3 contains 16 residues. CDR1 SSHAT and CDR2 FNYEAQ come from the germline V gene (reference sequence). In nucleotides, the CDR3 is TGTGCTAGCAGCAGAACCGGGACAGCAAAACAAGAGACCCAGTACTTC. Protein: CASSRTGTAKQETQYF.

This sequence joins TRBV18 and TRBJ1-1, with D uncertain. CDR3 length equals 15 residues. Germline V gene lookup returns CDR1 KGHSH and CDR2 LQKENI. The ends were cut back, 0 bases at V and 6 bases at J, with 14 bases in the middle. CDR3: CASSPPGQQNPEAFF. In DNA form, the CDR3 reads TGTGCCAGCTCACCACCGGGCCAGCAGAATCCTGAAGCTTTCTTT.

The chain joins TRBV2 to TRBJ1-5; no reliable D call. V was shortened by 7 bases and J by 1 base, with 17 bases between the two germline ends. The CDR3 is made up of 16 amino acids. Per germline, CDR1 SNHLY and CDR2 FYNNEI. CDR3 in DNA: TGTGCCAGCAAGGAACTAGCCGGTTTGAGCAATCAGCCCCAGCATTTT. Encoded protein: CASKELAGLSNQPQHF. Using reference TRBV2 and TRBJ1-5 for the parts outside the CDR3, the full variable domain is EPEVTQTPSHQVTQMGQEVILRCVPISNHLYFYWYRQILGQKVEFLVSFYNNEISEKSEIFDDQFSVERPDGSNFTLKIRSTKLEDSAMYFCASKELAGLSNQPQHFGDGTRLSIL.

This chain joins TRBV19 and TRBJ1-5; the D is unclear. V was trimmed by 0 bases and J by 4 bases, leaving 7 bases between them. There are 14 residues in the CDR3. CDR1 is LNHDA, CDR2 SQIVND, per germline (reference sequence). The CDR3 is CASSIDGVNQPQHF. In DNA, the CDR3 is TGTGCCAGTAGTATAGACGGGGTTAATCAGCCCCAGCATTTT.

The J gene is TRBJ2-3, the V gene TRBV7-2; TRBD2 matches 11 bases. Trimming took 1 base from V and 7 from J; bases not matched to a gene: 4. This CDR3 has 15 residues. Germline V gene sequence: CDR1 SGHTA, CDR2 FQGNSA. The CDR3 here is CASSLETSGSNTQYF. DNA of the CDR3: TGTGCCAGCAGCTTAGAAACTAGCGGGAGCAATACGCAGTATTTT.

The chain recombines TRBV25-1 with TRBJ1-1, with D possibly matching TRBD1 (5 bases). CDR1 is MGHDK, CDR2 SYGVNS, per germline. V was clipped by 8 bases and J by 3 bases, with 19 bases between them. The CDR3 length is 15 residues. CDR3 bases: TGTGCCAGCGCCGTGGGGAGGGGCTGGGACACTGAAGCTTTCTTT. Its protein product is CASAVGRGWDTEAFF.

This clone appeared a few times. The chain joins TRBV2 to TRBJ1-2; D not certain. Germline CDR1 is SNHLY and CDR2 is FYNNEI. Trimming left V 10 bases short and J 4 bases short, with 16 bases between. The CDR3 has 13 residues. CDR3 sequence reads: CAIGEQNLYGYTF. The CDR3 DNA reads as TGTGCCATCGGGGAACAGAACCTCTATGGCTACACCTTC.

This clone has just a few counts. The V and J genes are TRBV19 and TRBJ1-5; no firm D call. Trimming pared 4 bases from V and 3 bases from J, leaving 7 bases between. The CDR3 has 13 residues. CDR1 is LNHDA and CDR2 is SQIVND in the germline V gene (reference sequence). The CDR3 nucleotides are TGTGCCAGTAGTAAGAGTACCAATCAGCCCCAGCATTTT. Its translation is CASSKSTNQPQHF.

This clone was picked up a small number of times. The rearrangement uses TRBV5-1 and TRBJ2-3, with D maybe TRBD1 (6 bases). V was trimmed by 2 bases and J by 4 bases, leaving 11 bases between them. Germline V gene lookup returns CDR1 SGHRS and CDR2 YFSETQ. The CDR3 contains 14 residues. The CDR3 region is CASSFQGIADTQYF. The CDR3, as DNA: TGCGCCAGCAGCTTCCAGGGGATCGCAGATACGCAGTATTTT.

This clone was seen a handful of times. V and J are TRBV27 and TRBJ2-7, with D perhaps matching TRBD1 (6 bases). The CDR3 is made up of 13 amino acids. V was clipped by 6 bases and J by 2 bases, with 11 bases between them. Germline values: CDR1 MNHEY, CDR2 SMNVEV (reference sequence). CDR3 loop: CASRRTVTYEQYF. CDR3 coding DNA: TGTGCCAGCAGGCGGACAGTAACCTACGAGCAGTACTTC.

The CDR3 region is CAGQGHSLYGYTF. The CDR3 DNA follows: TGTGCCGGACAGGGTCATTCCCTCTATGGCTACACCTTC. V gene TRBV2 combines with J gene TRBJ1-2, with 8 bases that match TRBD1. The length of the CDR3 is 13 residues. Looked up from germline, CDR1 is SNHLY and CDR2 is FYNNEI. Germline trimming cut 11 bases from V and 4 bases from J; bases unmatched to any gene: 9.

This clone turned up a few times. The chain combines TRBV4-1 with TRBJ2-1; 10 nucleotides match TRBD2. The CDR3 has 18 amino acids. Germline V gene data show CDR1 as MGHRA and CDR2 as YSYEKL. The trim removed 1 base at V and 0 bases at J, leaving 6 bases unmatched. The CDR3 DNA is TGCGCCAGCAGCCAAGTGAGCGGGGGGGCCGTCTCCTACAATGAGCAGTTCTTC. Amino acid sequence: CASSQVSGGAVSYNEQFF.

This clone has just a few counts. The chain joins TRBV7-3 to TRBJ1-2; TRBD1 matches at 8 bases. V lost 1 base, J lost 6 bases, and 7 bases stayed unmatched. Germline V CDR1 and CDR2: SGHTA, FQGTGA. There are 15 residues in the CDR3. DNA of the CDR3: TGTGCCAGCAGCTTAAGCCAGGGGGCAAAGGATGGCTACACCTTC. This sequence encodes CASSLSQGAKDGYTF.

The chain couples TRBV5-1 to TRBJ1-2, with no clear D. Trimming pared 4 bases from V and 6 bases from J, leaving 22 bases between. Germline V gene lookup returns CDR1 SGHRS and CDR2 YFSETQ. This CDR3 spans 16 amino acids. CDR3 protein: CASSPGGTDLGDGYTF. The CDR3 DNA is TGCGCCAGCAGCCCCGGCGGAACGGATCTCGGAGATGGCTACACCTTC.

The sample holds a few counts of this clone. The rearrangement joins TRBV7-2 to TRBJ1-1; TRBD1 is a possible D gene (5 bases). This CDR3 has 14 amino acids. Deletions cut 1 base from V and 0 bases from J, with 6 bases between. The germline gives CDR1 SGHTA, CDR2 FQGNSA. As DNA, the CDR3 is TGTGCCAGCAGCTTAGAAGGGGTGAACACTGAAGCTTTCTTT. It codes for CASSLEGVNTEAFF.

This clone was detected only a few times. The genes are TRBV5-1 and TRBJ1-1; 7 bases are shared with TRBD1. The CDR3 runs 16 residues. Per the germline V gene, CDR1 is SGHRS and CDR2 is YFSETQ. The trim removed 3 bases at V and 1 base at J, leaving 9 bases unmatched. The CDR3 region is CASSSRQGGRNTEAFF. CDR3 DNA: TGCGCCAGCAGCTCGAGACAGGGTGGTAGGAACACTGAAGCTTTCTTT.

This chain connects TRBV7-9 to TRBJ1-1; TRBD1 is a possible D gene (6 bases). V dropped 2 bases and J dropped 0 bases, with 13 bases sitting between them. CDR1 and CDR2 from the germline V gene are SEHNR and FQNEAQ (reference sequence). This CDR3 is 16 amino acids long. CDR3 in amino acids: CASSLQGLGVNTEAFF. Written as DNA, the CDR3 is TGTGCCAGCAGCTTACAGGGGCTGGGTGTGAACACTGAAGCTTTCTTT.

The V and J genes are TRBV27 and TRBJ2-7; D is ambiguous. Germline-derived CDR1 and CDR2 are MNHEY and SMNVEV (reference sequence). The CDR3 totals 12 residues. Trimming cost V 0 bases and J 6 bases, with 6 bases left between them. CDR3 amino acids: CASSLSVGEQYF. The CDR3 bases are TGTGCCAGCAGTTTATCGGTCGGCGAGCAGTACTTC.